Below, 27 T cell receptor beta chains from the same sample are listed, as sequenced in a study of T-cell memory formation after mild COVID-19 listed by TCRdb under 2021. Libraries came from 5' RACE. Sequencing was performed on an Illumina NovaSeq 6000. TCRdb reanalyzed the raw reads on its own, using fastp at Q25 for trimming and MiXCR for clone calling, and kept in-frame beta chains. Every distinct CDR3 protein forms one entry, paired with its most common genes and DNA. This sample holds 500,000 to 550,000 distinct CDR3 sequences; about 20% were observed only once. 12% of the sample rests with the top ten. The sequenced sample was PBMCs or a T cell subset sorted from them (not recorded which). The receptors here all came from an adult woman who had mild COVID-19 (a few samples of this study predate the infection). The sample titles of this study are shuffled in the database, so cell type and time point are left out; the donor was told from shared clones.

This clonotype was observed a few times. The chain couples TRBV7-6 to TRBJ2-5; a weak D match, TRBD2 (6 bases). The CDR3 contains 16 residues. The germline V gene has CDR1 SGHVS and CDR2 FNYEAQ. The V and J ends lost 2 bases and 2 bases respectively, with 15 bases between them. The CDR3 sequence is CASSLSPAGIQETQYF. Here the CDR3 DNA reads TGTGCCAGCAGCTTATCGCCAGCGGGCATACAAGAGACCCAGTACTTC.

This chain uses TRBV5-1 with TRBJ2-5; 7 bases are shared with TRBD1. The CDR3 has 16 residues. Germline values: CDR1 SGHRS, CDR2 YFSETQ. V was clipped by 5 bases and J by 3 bases; unmatched bases: 13. CDR3 protein: CASRRDRAPREETQYF. CDR3 bases: TGCGCCAGCAGAAGAGACAGGGCCCCCCGGGAAGAGACCCAGTACTTC.

This clonotype has just a few counts. In DNA, the CDR3 is TGTGCCAGTAGTATCCGACGAGGGCTCAATGAGCAGTTCTTC. This codes for CASSIRRGLNEQFF. The chain recombines TRBV19 with TRBJ2-1; a weak D match, TRBD2 (5 bases). Trimming took 3 bases from V and 6 from J, leaving 12 bases between them. Germline V gives CDR1 LNHDA, CDR2 SQIVND (reference sequence). The CDR3 runs 14 residues.

The CDR3: CASSYGTSGSNEQFF. CDR3 DNA sequence: TGTGCCAGCAGTTACGGGACTAGCGGGAGTAATGAGCAGTTCTTC. The chain links TRBV6-2 or TRBV6-3 to TRBJ2-1, with 14 bases that match TRBD2. This CDR3 spans 15 amino acids. In germline, CDR1 is MNHEY, CDR2 SVGEGT. J lost 7 bases, V lost 2 bases, and 1 base had no gene match.

This clonotype showed up just a few times. This chain joins TRBV30 and TRBJ2-1, with TRBD2 matching 9 bases. The CDR3 contains 16 residues. Germline lookup yields CDR1 GTSNPN and CDR2 SVGIG (reference sequence). Trimming removed 0 bases from V and 8 bases from J; junction bases left unmatched: 11. The CDR3 here is CAWSVWLSGRSDEQFF. The CDR3 DNA reads as TGTGCCTGGAGTGTCTGGTTAAGCGGGAGGAGCGATGAGCAGTTCTTC.

This clonotype has a handful of counts. The CDR3 DNA sequence: TGTGCCAGCAGGGATGGGTCGGAGGGGACGCAGTATTTT. The encoded protein is CASRDGSEGTQYF. This chain links TRBV11-3 with TRBJ2-3, with D possibly matching TRBD2 (6 bases). This CDR3 contains 13 residues. Germline-derived CDR1 and CDR2 are SGHNT and YENEEA. V gave up 6 bases and J gave up 9 bases, with 16 bases separating them.

J is TRBJ2-6 and V is TRBV7-6, with D perhaps matching TRBD2 (6 bases). V was cut by 0 bases and J by 0 bases, with 9 bases left in between. CDR3 length: 17 residues. Germline CDR1 and CDR2: SGHVS and FNYEAQ. The CDR3 here is CASSLAWRGSGANVLTF. DNA for the CDR3: TGTGCCAGCAGCTTAGCGTGGAGGGGCTCTGGGGCCAACGTCCTGACTTTC.

This clonotype was seen only a few times. The chain carries TRBV21-1 and TRBJ2-7; TRBD2 is the table's D call, not checked against the DNA. TRBV21-1 is an annotated pseudogene. The CDR3 is made up of 14 amino acids. CDR3 coding DNA: TGTGCCAGCAGCAAGTGTGCGGGAGCCTACGAGCAGTACTTC. Protein product: CASSKCAGAYEQYF.

The chain joins TRBV7-9 to TRBJ2-3; 10 nucleotides agree with TRBD1. CDR1 and CDR2 from the germline V gene are SEHNR and FQNEAQ (reference sequence). The CDR3 has 18 residues. V shed 5 bases, J shed 4 bases, and the junction held 15 bases outside the gene matches. CDR3 nucleotides: TGTGCCAGCAGCCCCCTTGAAGGGACAGGGGTTGATGCAGATACGCAGTATTTT. Amino acid sequence: CASSPLEGTGVDADTQYF.

This clonotype was detected a few times. The J gene is TRBJ1-2, the V gene TRBV5-1; 8 bases are shared with TRBD1. CDR1 is SGHRS, CDR2 YFSETQ, per germline. The J segment lost 7 bases and the V segment lost 0 bases, leaving 8 bases of the junction unmatched. The CDR3 sequence is 15 residues long. In DNA, the CDR3 is TGCGCCAGCAGCTTGGGCGGGACAGGATCTATTGGCTACACCTTC. Amino acids: CASSLGGTGSIGYTF.

This clonotype was seen more than once but under ten times. The rearrangement links TRBV7-9 to TRBJ2-3, with D possibly being TRBD2 (5 bases). Germline V gives CDR1 SEHNR, CDR2 FQNEAQ (reference sequence). V was cut by 5 bases and J by 0 bases, with 15 bases left in between. This CDR3 has 16 amino acids. This CDR3 is CASSPLEGSSTDTQYF. The DNA of the CDR3 is TGTGCCAGCAGCCCTCTCGAGGGATCTAGCACAGATACGCAGTATTTT.

This clonotype was seen a few times. The chain carries TRBV29-1 and TRBJ2-3; 8 positions match TRBD1. The V gene's germline CDR1 is SQVTM and CDR2 ANQGSEA. This CDR3 comprises 14 residues. V shed 7 bases and J 1 base; nucleotides not matched to a gene: 7. CDR3 coding DNA: TGCAGCGGAATACAGGGGGTTGGCACAGATACGCAGTATTTT. It translates to CSGIQGVGTDTQYF.

This chain joins TRBV6-4 and TRBJ1-4, with 8 bases matching TRBD1. CDR3 length: 13 residues. The germline V gene encodes CDR1 MRHNA and CDR2 SNTAGT. V was pared by 7 bases and J by 7 bases, with 5 bases of the junction left unmatched. CDR3 in amino acids: CASKDRVTEKLFF. CDR3 sequence (DNA): TGTGCCAGCAAGGACAGGGTAACTGAAAAACTGTTTTTT.

In its sample, this clonotype was seen a few times. V and J are TRBV5-1 and TRBJ2-5; a weak D match, TRBD2 (6 bases). There are 14 residues in the CDR3. With 4 bases removed from V and 1 base from J, the gap between germline ends came to 11 bases. CDR1 and CDR2 (germline): SGHRS, YFSETQ. CDR3 nucleotides: TGCGCCAGCAGCGCCCCGGGAGCCCAAGAGACCCAGTACTTC. It codes for CASSAPGAQETQYF.

The rearrangement links TRBV4-2 to TRBJ2-2; no definite D call. V lost 3 bases, J lost 0 bases, and 11 bases lay in between. CDR1 and CDR2 (germline): LGHNA, YNFKEQ. The CDR3 loop spans 16 amino acids. This CDR3 is CASSQNVGANTGELFF. In DNA, the CDR3 is TGTGCCAGCAGCCAGAATGTGGGCGCGAACACCGGGGAGCTGTTTTTT.

V is TRBV6-6 and J is TRBJ2-3; 8 nucleotides line up with TRBD2. CDR1 and CDR2 (germline): MNHNY, SVGAGI (reference sequence). V dropped 7 bases and J dropped 2; count of bases not matched to a gene: 20. The CDR3 length is 19 residues. This CDR3 is CASTPRGERGLILTDTQYF. The CDR3 DNA sequence: TGTGCCAGCACCCCTCGGGGAGAGCGGGGGCTCATCCTCACAGATACGCAGTATTTT.

This clonotype has a handful of counts. This chain connects TRBV12-3 or TRBV12-4 to TRBJ1-1; the D gene is possibly TRBD1 (6 bases). Trimming pared 6 bases from V and 6 bases from J, leaving 17 bases between. This CDR3 has 14 residues. The CDR3 region is CASSQQGSNAEAFF. The CDR3 bases are TGTGCCAGCAGCCAACAGGGATCAAACGCTGAAGCTTTCTTT.

The chain has TRBV4-1 and TRBJ1-6; TRBD1 matches at 8 bases. This CDR3 is built from 15 residues. Trimming at V came to 4 bases and at J to 13 bases, leaving 12 bases not matched to a gene. Germline CDR1 and CDR2: MGHRA and YSYEKL. The DNA of the CDR3 is TGCGCCAGCAGCCTCAAGGAGACAGGGGCCAATCCCCTCCACTTT. It translates to CASSLKETGANPLHF.

This clonotype occurred a few times. The rearrangement joins TRBV2 to TRBJ2-1; TRBD1 might be the D (6 bases). CDR3 length: 16 residues. Germline V gene lookup returns CDR1 SNHLY and CDR2 FYNNEI. The germline V and J ends were trimmed by 7 bases and 10 bases, with 26 bases remaining between them. Here the CDR3 reads CASMVGGAVAWEEQFF. CDR3 bases: TGTGCCAGCATGGTTGGGGGCGCAGTGGCGTGGGAGGAGCAGTTCTTC.

This clonotype turned up a few times. This chain connects TRBV4-1 to TRBJ2-1; 9 bases align to TRBD1. Germline CDR1 MGHRA, CDR2 YSYEKL. Trimming at V came to 3 bases and at J to 1 base, leaving 4 bases not matched to a gene. CDR3 length equals 16 residues. As DNA, the CDR3 is TGCGCCAGCAGCCAGGGGACAGGGTGGTCCTACAATGAGCAGTTCTTC. It codes for CASSQGTGWSYNEQFF.

Ten or more counts support this clonotype. CDR3 sequence reads: CASSLVPLAGTGFNQPQHF. DNA of the CDR3: TGTGCCAGCAGCTTAGTCCCCCTGGCGGGGACAGGGTTCAATCAGCCCCAGCATTTT. The chain employs TRBV7-8 and TRBJ1-5, with 9 bases fitting TRBD1. Per the germline V gene, CDR1 is SGHVS and CDR2 is FQNEAQ. The CDR3 has 19 amino acids. Trimming removed 1 base from V and 3 bases from J; junction bases left unmatched: 13.

The chain links TRBV20-1 to TRBJ1-1; no clear D. The CDR3 extends over 11 amino acids. Per germline, CDR1 DFQATT and CDR2 SNEGSKA (reference sequence). V shed 1 base and J shed 4 bases, with 4 bases lying between them. The CDR3 region is CSARAITEAFF. The CDR3 DNA follows: TGCAGTGCTAGAGCAATCACTGAAGCTTTCTTT.

The V call is TRBV18, the J call TRBJ1-1, with a tentative D call TRBD1 (5 bases). The ends were cut back, 1 base at V and 11 bases at J, with 23 bases in the middle. Germline CDR1 is KGHSH and CDR2 is LQKENI. This CDR3 is 16 amino acids long. The DNA of the CDR3 is TGTGCCAGCTCACCACGAGCACAGGAGGAAGTTTTTCTGGCTTTCTTT. It specifies CASSPRAQEEVFLAFF.

This CDR3 reads CASSARWGTYEQYF. CDR3 bases: TGTGCCAGCAGCGCCAGATGGGGGACCTACGAGCAGTACTTC. V usage is TRBV7-9 and J usage is TRBJ2-7, with D perhaps assigned TRBD1 or TRBD2 (5 bases each). The CDR3 is 14 amino acids. V was clipped by 5 bases and J by 2 bases, with 13 bases between them. The germline V gene has CDR1 SEHNR and CDR2 FQNEAQ (reference sequence).

The chain recombines TRBV19 with TRBJ1-1; the D gene is possibly TRBD1 (6 bases). V was shortened by 9 bases and J by 1 base, with 12 bases between the two germline ends. Germline V lookup: CDR1 LNHDA, CDR2 SQIVND (reference sequence). This CDR3 region has 13 residues. CDR3 residues: CASETGQNTEAFF. In DNA form, the CDR3 reads TGTGCCAGCGAAACGGGACAGAACACTGAAGCTTTCTTT.

The chain employs TRBV5-6 and TRBJ1-6; no reliable D call. Looked up from germline, CDR1 is SGHDT and CDR2 is YYEEEE. The germline V and J ends were trimmed by 1 base and 5 bases, with 10 bases remaining between them. This CDR3 has 15 amino acids. This CDR3 is CASSLPGGNNSPLHF. As DNA, the CDR3 is TGTGCCAGCAGCTTGCCGGGAGGGAATAATTCACCCCTCCACTTT.

This clonotype was picked up a small number of times. The V and J genes are TRBV7-9 and TRBJ1-5, with D possibly being TRBD1 (5 bases). CDR1 is SEHNR, CDR2 FQNEAQ, per germline (reference sequence). CDR3 size: 13 residues. V lost 5 bases to trimming and J lost 5 bases, with 10 bases between them. The CDR3 loop is CASSPGLYQPQHF. The CDR3 nucleotides are TGTGCCAGCAGCCCGGGACTCTATCAGCCCCAGCATTTT.